The source of this TCR beta chain is a study of cytomegalovirus exposure and HLA in healthy donors. Study-wide context: Membership in the Caucasian-associated ancestry cluster was found for about 84% of 300 to 500 genotyped donors. Findings of the study overall: Reportedly, a later analysis found an Asian-associated ancestry cluster had fewer N-insertions than the approximately 640-donor mean.

This PCR relied on a set of 60 Vbeta primers and 13 Jbeta primers. Authors' analysis steps: Later work found 80 million to 85 million unique TCR beta chains, with around 10 million shared. Sequencing was performed with immunoSEQ multiplex PCR; in TCRdb, only in-frame clones are kept and a portion is missing. The DNA gave D and trimming, while V, J and clone size come from that table. Here the sample spans about 160,000 clones, approximately 80% being singletons. CDR3 length equals 12 residues. Trimming removed 5 bases from V and 15 bases from J; junction bases left unmatched: 9. Looked up from germline, CDR1 is MNHEY and CDR2 is SMNVEV (reference sequence). In the case of this clone: What it binds is unknown.

Material for sequencing was PBMCs. The rearrangement uses TRBV27 and TRBJ2-1, with 8 bases aligning to TRBD2. The sequence was obtained from a woman in her forties or fifties in good health and CMV-seronegative. CDR3 nucleotides: TGTGCCAGCAGTCCACCGGGACTAGTTCGGTTCTTC. Translated: CASSPPGLVRFF.